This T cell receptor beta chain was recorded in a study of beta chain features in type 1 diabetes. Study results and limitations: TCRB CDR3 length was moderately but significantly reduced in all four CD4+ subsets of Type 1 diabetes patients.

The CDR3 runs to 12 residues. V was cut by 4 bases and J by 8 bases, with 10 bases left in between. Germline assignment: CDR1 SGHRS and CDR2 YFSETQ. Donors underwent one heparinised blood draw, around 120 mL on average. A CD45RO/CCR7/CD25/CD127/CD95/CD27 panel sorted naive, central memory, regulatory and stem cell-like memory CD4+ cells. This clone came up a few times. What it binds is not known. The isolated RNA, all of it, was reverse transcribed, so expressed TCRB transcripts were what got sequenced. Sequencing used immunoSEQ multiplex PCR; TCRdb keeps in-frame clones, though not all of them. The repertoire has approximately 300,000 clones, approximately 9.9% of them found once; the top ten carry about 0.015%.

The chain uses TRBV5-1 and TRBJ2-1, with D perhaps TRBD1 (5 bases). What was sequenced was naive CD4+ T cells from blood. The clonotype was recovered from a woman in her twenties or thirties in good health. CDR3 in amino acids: CASSITTDEQFF. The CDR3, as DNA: TGCGCCAGCAGCATAACGACAGATGAGCAGTTCTTC.